The 4 T cell receptor beta chains presented below share a single source sample, sequenced in a study of human T cells and chemical hapten exposure. MiXCR was run by TCRdb on the 5' RACE reads, yielding one entry per CDR3 protein. The data contain roughly 120,000 distinct CDR3 sequences, roughly 19% of them singletons. Unfractionated whole blood was the source from which total RNA was extracted. The receptor set was obtained from a human donor in good health.

DNA for the CDR3: TGTGCCAGCACTCCTATAACGTCCCTGGGCACAGATACGCAGTATTTT. It encodes CASTPITSLGTDTQYF. The rearrangement links TRBV28 to TRBJ2-3, with D hard to call. Germline V lookup: CDR1 MDHEN, CDR2 SYDVKM. CDR3 length equals 16 residues. Trimming removed 7 bases at V and 1 base at J, with 18 bases between.

This clonotype was observed a handful of times. The J gene is TRBJ1-1, the V gene TRBV30; TRBD1 matches at 10 bases. Trimming at V came to 1 base and at J to 3 bases, leaving 5 bases not matched to a gene. This CDR3 is 15 amino acids long. The germline gives CDR1 GTSNPN, CDR2 SVGIG (reference sequence). CDR3 residues: CAWSERTGGYTEAFF. The CDR3 bases are TGTGCCTGGAGTGAGCGGACAGGGGGGTACACTGAAGCTTTCTTT. The variable domain in full, completed from reference TRBV30 and TRBJ1-1, reads SQTIHQWPATLVQPVGSPLSLECTVEGTSNPNLYWYRQAAGRGLQLLFYSVGIGQISSEVPQNLSASRPQDRQFILSSKKLLLSDSGFYLCAWSERTGGYTEAFFGQGTRLTVV.

The rearrangement joins TRBV6-5 to TRBJ2-5; D uncertain. The V and J ends lost 6 bases and 5 bases respectively, with 13 bases between them. The CDR3 spans 13 residues. In germline, CDR1 is MNHEY, CDR2 SVGAGI. The CDR3 nucleotides read TGTGCCAGCAGCCCCGAGGTGGCTGAGACCCAGTACTTC. The encoded protein is CASSPEVAETQYF.

This clonotype was counted a few times. The rearrangement joins TRBV5-1 to TRBJ2-1, with D unresolved. The V end lost 4 bases, the J end lost 0 bases, and 11 bases lay between the germline ends. The CDR3 covers 15 residues. The germline CDR1 and CDR2 sequences are SGHRS and YFSETQ. The CDR3 region is CASSTGPSSYNEQFF. The CDR3 nucleotides are TGCGCCAGCAGCACCGGTCCCAGCTCCTACAATGAGCAGTTCTTC.